This T cell receptor (beta chain) was identified during a study of cytomegalovirus exposure and HLA in healthy donors. Overall study findings and caveats: Through in vitro validation, three CMV-associated chains were shown to be specific for CMV antigens. For most TCR sequences rarity was the rule, although some public TCRs occurred in many donors. It was reported that the classifier diagnosed cytomegalovirus status with high specificity and sensitivity in both the original and validation cohorts.

Note on this clone: The target antigen is unknown.

Produced via immunoSEQ multiplex PCR; TCRdb's table is partial and in-frame only. The sample lists hundreds of thousands of clones; about nine tenths were seen once. The germline CDR1 and CDR2 sequences are SGHRS and YFSETQ. There are 15 residues in the CDR3. Trimming left V 0 bases short and J 7 bases short, with 13 bases between. The chain is built from TRBV5-1 and TRBJ1-4; weak D call: TRBD1 (5 bases). Sample: PBMCs. The receptor was isolated from a woman younger than 30 in good health and CMV-seropositive. CDR3 in DNA: TGCGCCAGCAGCTTGGCCTGGGGGGGAGGTGAAAAACTGTTTTTT. This gives the protein CASSLAWGGGEKLFF.